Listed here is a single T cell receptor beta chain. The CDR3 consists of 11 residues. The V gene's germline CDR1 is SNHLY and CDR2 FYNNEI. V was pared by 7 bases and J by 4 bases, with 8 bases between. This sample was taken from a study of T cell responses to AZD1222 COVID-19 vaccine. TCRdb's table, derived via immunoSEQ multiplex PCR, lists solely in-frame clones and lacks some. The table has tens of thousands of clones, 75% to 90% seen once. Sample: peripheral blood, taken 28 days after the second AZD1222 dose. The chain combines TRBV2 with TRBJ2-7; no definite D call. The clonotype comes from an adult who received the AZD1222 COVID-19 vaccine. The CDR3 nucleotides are TGTGCCAGCACGACCGGGTACGAGCAGTACTTC. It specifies CASTTGYEQYF.